This TCR beta chain was documented in a study of T-cell reconstitution after alpha-beta-depleted transplantation in children. A note on this clonotype: Its antigen is unknown.

Preparation of the TCRbeta library was carried out with unique molecular identifiers. TCRdb processed the PCR reads anew with MiXCR; each CDR3 protein has one entry. The sample yields 800,000 to 1,000,000 distinct CDR3 sequences, around 30% seen once. The CDR3 sequence is 15 residues long. The germline V gene encodes CDR1 SGHRS and CDR2 YFSETQ. Trimming at V came to 4 bases and at J to 8 bases, leaving 9 bases not matched to a gene. Broader study findings: At the one-year point after transplant, T-cell counts and TCRbeta diversity were found to come mostly from T cells that had been newly produced. Recipient T cells and thymic progenitors that survived gave rise to the high TCRbeta diversity observed at day 60 in some patients.

This TCR was recovered from a boy under three years old who had a stem cell transplant for SCID, so the T cells may come from the graft donor. The sample was PBMCs, mostly from graft donor cells, taken 360 days after TCRalphabeta/CD19-depleted stem cell transplant. This chain links TRBV5-1 with TRBJ2-1; 10 bases align to TRBD2. The CDR3 sequence is CASSRSGGAKDEQFF. The CDR3 bases are TGCGCCAGCAGCCGAAGCGGGGGGGCTAAGGATGAGCAGTTCTTC. Supplemented by reference TRBV5-1 and TRBJ2-1, the full variable domain reads KAGVTQTPRYLIKTRGQQVTLSCSPISGHRSVSWYQQTPGQGLQFLFEYFSETQRNKGNFPGRFSGRQFSNSRSEMNVSTLELGDSALYLCASSRSGGAKDEQFFGPGTRLTVL.